The 9 T cell receptor beta chains given below trace back to one sample, sequenced in a study of Ad26.COV2.S vaccination and SARS-CoV-2 variants. Described treatment: some 20 received Ad26.COV2.S at low or high dose, single or two shots; about 5 received placebo; per-sample allocation not given. Samples came from day 63 after the first vaccine or placebo injection. Assay used: immunoSEQ multiplex PCR; TCRdb lists only in-frame clones, some missing. Of roughly 420,000 clones listed, roughly 89% are singletons. Here the sequenced sample was peripheral blood, taken in a trial of Ad26.COV2.S vaccine versus placebo. These receptors were obtained from a person aged 18-60 years who received the Ad26.COV2.S COVID-19 vaccine or a placebo.

This chain uses TRBV6-5 with TRBJ2-5; perhaps TRBD1 as D (6 bases). Germline CDR1 MNHEY, CDR2 SVGAGI. CDR3 length equals 15 residues. V was pared by 6 bases and J by 1 base, with 15 bases between. CDR3 sequence reads: CASSRPEQGQETQYF. The DNA of the CDR3 is TGTGCCAGCAGCCGCCCCGAACAGGGCCAAGAGACCCAGTACTTC.

This sequence joins TRBV7-8 and TRBJ1-4; TRBD1 matches at 8 bases. CDR1 and CDR2 (germline): SGHVS, FQNEAQ. The CDR3 is 17 residues long. V trimming: 3 bases; J trimming: 7 bases; junction bases outside the gene matches: 13. CDR3 sequence reads: CASSFSPQGALGEKLFF. DNA for the CDR3: TGTGCCAGCAGCTTTAGTCCCCAGGGGGCTTTGGGTGAAAAACTGTTTTTT.

V and J are TRBV29-1 and TRBJ2-3, with D possibly being TRBD2 (5 bases). The CDR3 contains 14 residues. V was shortened by 3 bases and J by 4 bases, with 14 bases between the two germline ends. In germline, CDR1 is SQVTM, CDR2 ANQGSEA. The CDR3 protein is CSVDSANGADTQYF. The CDR3 bases are TGCAGCGTTGACTCGGCCAACGGGGCAGATACGCAGTATTTT.

The gene calls are TRBV5-1 and TRBJ2-7; D unresolved. V was shortened by 6 bases and J by 2 bases, with 9 bases between the two germline ends. Per germline, CDR1 SGHRS and CDR2 YFSETQ. The length of the CDR3 is 12 residues. The CDR3 DNA follows: TGCGCCAGCAATTCCCCGGCCTACGAGCAGTACTTC. This gives the protein CASNSPAYEQYF.

This clone was recorded once. CDR3 nucleotides: TGTGCCAGCAGCTCAGATAACTATGGCTACACCTTC. Its protein is CASSSDNYGYTF. The chain uses TRBV5-4 and TRBJ1-2; unclear D gene. CDR3 size: 12 residues. CDR1 SGHNT and CDR2 YYREEE come from the germline V gene (reference sequence). V was cut by 3 bases and J by 1 base, with 4 bases left in between.

The chain combines TRBV19 with TRBJ2-6; the D gene is possibly TRBD1 (5 bases). This CDR3 spans 19 amino acids. Germline CDR1 LNHDA, CDR2 SQIVND (reference sequence). The V end was cut by 2 bases, the J end by 2 bases, with 19 bases between. In DNA, the CDR3 is TGTGCCAGTAGTATAACCCCAAGGGGAACTCCGGCTGGGGCCAACGTCCTGACTTTC. Amino acid sequence: CASSITPRGTPAGANVLTF.

The V call is TRBV4-1, the J call TRBJ2-6; 7 bases are a match to TRBD1. The CDR3 loop spans 21 amino acids. The V and J ends lost 4 bases and 0 bases, in that order; junction bases with no gene match: 18. From germline, CDR1 is MGHRA and CDR2 YSYEKL. The CDR3 spells CASSLGSKGQLFYSGANVLTF. Written as DNA, the CDR3 is TGCGCCAGCAGCCTAGGGAGTAAGGGACAGTTATTTTACTCTGGGGCCAACGTCCTGACTTTC.

The gene calls are TRBV4-1 and TRBJ1-2; no clear D gene. Trimming removed 0 bases from V and 7 bases from J, with 12 bases in between. The CDR3 runs to 14 residues. In germline, CDR1 is MGHRA, CDR2 YSYEKL. CDR3 nucleotide sequence: TGCGCCAGCAGCCAAGAGGGAATTTGGCGTGGCTACACCTTC. Encoded protein: CASSQEGIWRGYTF.

On this clone itself: Other DNA sequences in this sample translate to the same CDR3. The V call is TRBV11-3, the J call TRBJ2-3, with D uncertain. The CDR3 contains 15 residues. Deletions cut 1 base from V and 2 bases from J, with 10 bases between. From germline, CDR1 is SGHNT and CDR2 YENEEA. CDR3 in DNA: TGTGCCAGCAGCTTAGGACTTGCCTTCACAGATACGCAGTATTTT. Residues: CASSLGLAFTDTQYF.